One and the same sample provided the 21 T cell receptor beta chains below, sequenced in a study of CD8 T cells in Susac syndrome. Random hexamers were used to reverse transcribe an amount of about 0.45 to 1 ug RNA. TCRdb redid the calling of the immunoSEQ multiplex PCR reads with MiXCR, one entry per CDR3 protein. The table has more than 110,000 distinct CDR3 sequences, nearly 95% seen once. What was sequenced was CD8+ T cells from PBMCs. These receptors all come from a human donor in good health.

The chain couples TRBV7-9 to TRBJ2-1, with 9 positions matching TRBD1. This CDR3 spans 13 amino acids. The germline gives CDR1 SEHNR, CDR2 FQNEAQ (reference sequence). V shed 1 base and J 10 bases; nucleotides not matched to a gene: 2. CDR3 region: CASSLGTGGEQFF. CDR3 in DNA: TGTGCCAGCAGCTTAGGAACAGGGGGCGAGCAGTTCTTC.

The J gene is TRBJ2-5, the V gene TRBV29-1; the D gene is possibly TRBD2 (6 bases). Per the germline V gene, CDR1 is SQVTM and CDR2 is ANQGSEA. Trimming stripped 0 bases from V and 3 bases from J, with 14 bases between. The CDR3 runs 15 residues. The CDR3, as DNA: TGCAGCGTTGAAGATGATCCGGGACTTGAAGAGACCCAGTACTTC. This translates into CSVEDDPGLEETQYF. Full variable domain (missing parts from reference TRBV29-1 and TRBJ2-5): SAVISQKPSRDICQRGTSLTIQCQVDSQVTMMFWYRQQPGQSLTLIATANQGSEATYESGFVIDKFPISRPNLTFSTLTVSNMSPEDSSIYLCSVEDDPGLEETQYFGPGTRLLVL.

V gene TRBV28 combines with J gene TRBJ2-1; 7 positions agree with TRBD2. Germline V gene data show CDR1 as MDHEN and CDR2 as SYDVKM. V was pared by 3 bases and J by 10 bases, with 6 bases of the junction left unmatched. CDR3 length: 13 residues. The CDR3, as DNA: TGTGCCAGCAGTTTCTCGGGAGGTTTCGAGCAGTTCTTC. Protein sequence: CASSFSGGFEQFF.

V is TRBV5-6 and J is TRBJ1-1; TRBD1 agrees at 7 bases. V shed 0 bases, J shed 0 bases, and the junction held 5 bases outside the gene matches. The CDR3 spans 16 residues. CDR1 and CDR2 (germline): SGHDT, YYEEEE. The DNA for the CDR3 is TGTGCCAGCAGCTTGGCCAGGGGGAACATGAACACTGAAGCTTTCTTT. Its protein product is CASSLARGNMNTEAFF.

The J gene is TRBJ2-5, the V gene TRBV27, with D possibly being TRBD2 (6 bases). There are 18 residues in the CDR3. Trimming took off 2 bases at V and 5 bases at J, with 24 bases between the two ends. Per germline, CDR1 MNHEY and CDR2 SMNVEV (reference sequence). For the CDR3, the DNA is TGTGCCAGCAGTTTAATACTCCCTACAGCGGGCTTTTCGGAGACCCAGTACTTC. This encodes CASSLILPTAGFSETQYF.

The chain joins TRBV7-8 to TRBJ2-1; TRBD2 matches 10 bases. V trimming: 5 bases; J trimming: 5 bases; junction bases outside the gene matches: 15. CDR1 and CDR2 (germline): SGHVS, FQNEAQ. CDR3 length equals 18 residues. DNA for the CDR3: TGTGCCAGCAGCAGACTGATTACCGGGACTAGCGCTCACAATGAGCAGTTCTTC. Translating it yields CASSRLITGTSAHNEQFF. Combining the CDR3 with reference TRBV7-8 and TRBJ2-1 gives the whole variable domain GAGVSQSPRYKVAKRGQDVALRCDPISGHVSLFWYQQALGQGPEFLTYFQNEAQLDKSGLPSDRFFAERPEGSVSTLKIQRTQQEDSAVYLCASSRLITGTSAHNEQFFGPGTRLTVL.

The CDR3 DNA reads as TGTGCCGGGGGGCTAGCGCTTTACAATGAGCAGTTCTTC. It yields the protein CAGGLALYNEQFF. The gene calls are TRBV2 and TRBJ2-1; D may match TRBD1 or TRBD2 (6 bases each). CDR3 length: 13 residues. V was pared by 11 bases and J by 4 bases, with 15 bases between. Germline CDR1 and CDR2: SNHLY and FYNNEI.

The V gene is TRBV12-3 or TRBV12-4, the J gene TRBJ1-5; the D gene is possibly TRBD1 (6 bases). V lost 5 bases to trimming and J lost 7 bases, with 9 bases between them. CDR3 size: 12 residues. The CDR3 protein is CASSSQGQPQHF. The CDR3 coding sequence is TGTGCCAGCAGTAGCCAGGGGCAGCCCCAGCATTTT.

The rearrangement joins TRBV12-3 or TRBV12-4 to TRBJ2-7; D ambiguous. V was shortened by 3 bases and J by 1 base, with 7 bases between the two germline ends. There are 13 residues in the CDR3. The CDR3 DNA is TGTGCCAGCAGTTTCCCGGATTCCTACGAGCAGTACTTC. Protein sequence: CASSFPDSYEQYF.

This clonotype showed up just once. The chain combines TRBV30 with TRBJ1-5; D is ambiguous. The length of the CDR3 is 15 residues. V gave up 0 bases and J gave up 4 bases, with 13 bases separating them. Germline CDR1 GTSNPN, CDR2 SVGIG (reference sequence). The CDR3 reads CAWSVHGLLNQPQHF. DNA for the CDR3: TGTGCCTGGAGTGTACATGGACTACTAAATCAGCCCCAGCATTTT.

The chain links TRBV6-6 to TRBJ2-7, with D perhaps matching TRBD1 (5 bases). The CDR3 is 13 residues long. Trimming stripped 10 bases from V and 2 bases from J, with 15 bases between. The germline V gene encodes CDR1 MNHNY and CDR2 SVGAGI (reference sequence). The CDR3 loop is CATPPGLTYEQYF. Here the CDR3 DNA reads TGTGCCACCCCCCCAGGGCTTACCTACGAGCAGTACTTC.

This sequence joins TRBV25-1 and TRBJ2-1, with D possibly matching TRBD2 (6 bases). Between the trimmed V and J ends, which lost 4 bases and 8 bases, there was a span of 18 bases. Per the germline V gene, CDR1 is MGHDK and CDR2 is SYGVNS. The CDR3 spans 15 residues. CDR3 in DNA: TGTGCCAGCAGTGCAATTGGCGGGACCGTCGATGAGCAGTTCTTC. Translated, it gives CASSAIGGTVDEQFF.

This clonotype is a singleton in its sample. The gene calls are TRBV6-5 and TRBJ1-5; 9 bases are a match to TRBD1. CDR3 length equals 14 residues. Germline V gives CDR1 MNHEY, CDR2 SVGAGI. J was trimmed by 7 bases and V by 4 bases; bases with no gene match: 5. The CDR3 coding sequence is TGTGCCAGCAGTTCGGACAGGGGCTTACAGCCCCAGCATTTT. It translates to CASSSDRGLQPQHF.

The chain combines TRBV5-4 with TRBJ2-3; no clear D gene. Germline V gene data show CDR1 as SGHNT and CDR2 as YYREEE (reference sequence). The CDR3 is 19 residues long. Trimming removed 1 base at V and 2 bases at J, with 23 bases between. In DNA form, the CDR3 reads TGTGCCAGCAGCTTGTGGTCGTCGTTCACACCCCAGATCACAGATACGCAGTATTTT. It translates to CASSLWSSFTPQITDTQYF.

This clonotype was found once. The V call is TRBV30, the J call TRBJ1-1, with D unclear. Trimming left V 2 bases short and J 5 bases short, with 12 bases between. The CDR3 consists of 13 residues. Germline V CDR1 and CDR2: GTSNPN, SVGIG (reference sequence). The CDR3 DNA is TGTGCCTGGAGTCTAACAGAAAGGACTGAAGCTTTCTTT. Its protein product is CAWSLTERTEAFF.

The genes are TRBV7-6 and TRBJ2-1; D gene uncertain. CDR1 is SGHVS, CDR2 FNYEAQ, per germline. This CDR3 comprises 13 residues. V lost 4 bases to trimming and J lost 3 bases, with 7 bases between them. CDR3 loop: CASSSDFYNEQFF. The CDR3 DNA is TGTGCCAGCAGCTCCGACTTCTACAATGAGCAGTTCTTC.

The chain combines TRBV27 with TRBJ1-2; the D gene is possibly TRBD1 (5 bases). CDR3 length equals 16 residues. V lost 0 bases and J lost 7, with 18 bases in between. Germline lookup yields CDR1 MNHEY and CDR2 SMNVEV (reference sequence). The chain's CDR3 is CASSLSGLVSSPGYTF. The CDR3 region has the DNA TGTGCCAGCAGTTTATCGGGGCTTGTTTCTTCCCCTGGCTACACCTTC.

The V call is TRBV28, the J call TRBJ2-7; a weak D match, TRBD2 (6 bases). Trimming cost V 5 bases and J 7 bases, with 9 bases left between them. Germline V gene lookup returns CDR1 MDHEN and CDR2 SYDVKM. The CDR3 consists of 11 residues. CDR3 nucleotides: TGTGCCAGCAGTGACGGAGGGGAGCAGTACTTC. Amino acid sequence: CASSDGGEQYF.

J is TRBJ1-3 and V is TRBV12-3 or TRBV12-4; D remains unclear. V shed 3 bases and J shed 4 bases, with 13 bases lying between them. The CDR3 totals 15 residues. The CDR3 here is CASSLWSAPGNTIYF. DNA for the CDR3: TGTGCCAGCAGTTTGTGGTCGGCACCAGGAAACACCATATATTTT.

The chain joins TRBV28 to TRBJ2-7; D not certain. This CDR3 has 13 residues. V was trimmed by 5 bases and J by 0 bases, leaving 8 bases between them. Germline CDR1 MDHEN, CDR2 SYDVKM. CDR3 amino acids: CASSPETSYEQYF. CDR3 nucleotide sequence: TGTGCCAGCAGTCCTGAAACCTCCTACGAGCAGTACTTC.

The V and J genes are TRBV11-2 and TRBJ2-7, with a possible D match to TRBD1 (6 bases). Germline CDR1 SGHAT, CDR2 FQNNGV. CDR3 length equals 14 residues. The ends were cut back, 1 base at V and 1 base at J, with 8 bases in the middle. The CDR3 DNA sequence: TGTGCCAGCAGCTTAGGAGGACAGTCCTACGAGCAGTACTTC. Protein product: CASSLGGQSYEQYF. Based on the CDR3 plus reference TRBV11-2 and TRBJ2-7, the full variable domain is EAGVAQSPRYKIIEKRQSVAFWCNPISGHATLYWYQQILGQGPKLLIQFQNNGVVDDSQLPKDRFSAERLKGVDSTLKIQPAKLEDSAVYLCASSLGGQSYEQYFGPGTRLTVT.